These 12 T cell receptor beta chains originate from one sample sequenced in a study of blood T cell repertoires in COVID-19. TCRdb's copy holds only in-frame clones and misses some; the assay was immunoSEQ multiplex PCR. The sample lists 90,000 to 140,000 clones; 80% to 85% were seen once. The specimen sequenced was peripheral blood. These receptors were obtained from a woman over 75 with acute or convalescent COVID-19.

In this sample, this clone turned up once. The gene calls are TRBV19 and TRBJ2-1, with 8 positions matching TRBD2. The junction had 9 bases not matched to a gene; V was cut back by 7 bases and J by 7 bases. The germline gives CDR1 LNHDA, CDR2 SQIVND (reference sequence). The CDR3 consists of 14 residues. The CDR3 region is CASTPGTSLNEQFF. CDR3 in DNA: TGTGCCAGTACCCCCGGGACTAGTCTTAATGAGCAGTTCTTC.

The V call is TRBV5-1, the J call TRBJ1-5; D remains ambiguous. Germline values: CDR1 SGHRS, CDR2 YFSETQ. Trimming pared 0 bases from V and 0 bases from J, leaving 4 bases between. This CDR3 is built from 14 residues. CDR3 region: CASSLDGSNQPQHF. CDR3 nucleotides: TGCGCCAGCAGCTTGGACGGTAGCAATCAGCCCCAGCATTTT.

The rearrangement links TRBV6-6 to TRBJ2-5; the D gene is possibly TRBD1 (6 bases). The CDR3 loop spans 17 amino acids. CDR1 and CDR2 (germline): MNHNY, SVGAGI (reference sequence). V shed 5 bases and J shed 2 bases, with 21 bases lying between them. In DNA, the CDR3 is TGTGCCAGCAGTCTCTTTGGACAGCTACCTTTACAAGAGACCCAGTACTTC. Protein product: CASSLFGQLPLQETQYF.

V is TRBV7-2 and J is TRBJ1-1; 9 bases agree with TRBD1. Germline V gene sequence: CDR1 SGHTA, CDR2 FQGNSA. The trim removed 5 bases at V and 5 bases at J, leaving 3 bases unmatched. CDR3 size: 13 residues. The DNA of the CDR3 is TGTGCCAGCAGCAGGGACAGGGAAACTGAAGCTTTCTTT. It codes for CASSRDRETEAFF.

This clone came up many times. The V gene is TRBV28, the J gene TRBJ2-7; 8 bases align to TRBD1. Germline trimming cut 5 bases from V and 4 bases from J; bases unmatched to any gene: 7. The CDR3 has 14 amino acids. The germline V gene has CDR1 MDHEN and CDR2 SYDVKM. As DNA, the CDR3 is TGTGCCAGCAGTCCAAGGGGACAGGAGTACGAGCAGTACTTC. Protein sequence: CASSPRGQEYEQYF.

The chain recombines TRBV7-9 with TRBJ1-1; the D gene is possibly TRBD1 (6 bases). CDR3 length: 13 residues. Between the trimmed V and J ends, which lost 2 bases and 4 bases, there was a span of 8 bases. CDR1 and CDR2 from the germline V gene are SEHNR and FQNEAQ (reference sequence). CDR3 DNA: TGTGCCAGCAGCTTACTAGGGGGCACTGAAGCTTTCTTT. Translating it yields CASSLLGGTEAFF.

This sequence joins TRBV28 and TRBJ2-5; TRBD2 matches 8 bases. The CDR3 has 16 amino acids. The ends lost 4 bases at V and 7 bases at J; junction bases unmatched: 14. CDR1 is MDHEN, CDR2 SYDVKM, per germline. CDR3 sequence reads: CASSSTSGPKWGTQYF. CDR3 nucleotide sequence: TGTGCCAGCAGTTCCACTAGCGGACCTAAATGGGGGACCCAGTACTTC. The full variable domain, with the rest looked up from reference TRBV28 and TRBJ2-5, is DVKVTQSSRYLVKRTGEKVFLECVQDMDHENMFWYRQDPGLGLRLIYFSYDVKMKEKGDIPEGYSVSREKKERFSLILESASTNQTSMYLCASSSTSGPKWGTQYFGPGTRLLVL.

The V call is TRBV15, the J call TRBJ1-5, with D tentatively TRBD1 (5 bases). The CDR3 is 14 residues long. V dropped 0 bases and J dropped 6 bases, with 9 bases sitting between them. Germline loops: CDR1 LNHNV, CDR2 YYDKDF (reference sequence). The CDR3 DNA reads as TGTGCCACCAGCAGAGATGCGGGGCGTCAGCCCCAGCATTTT. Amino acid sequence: CATSRDAGRQPQHF.

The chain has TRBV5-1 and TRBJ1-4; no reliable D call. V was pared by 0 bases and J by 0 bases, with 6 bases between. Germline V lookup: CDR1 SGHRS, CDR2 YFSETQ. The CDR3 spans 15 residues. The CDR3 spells CASSLESATNEKLFF. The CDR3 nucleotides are TGCGCCAGCAGCTTGGAGTCGGCAACTAATGAAAAACTGTTTTTT.

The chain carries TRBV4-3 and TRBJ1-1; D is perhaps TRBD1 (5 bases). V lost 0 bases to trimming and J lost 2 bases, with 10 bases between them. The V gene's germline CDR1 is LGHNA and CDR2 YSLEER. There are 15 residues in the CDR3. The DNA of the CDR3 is TGCGCCAGCAGCCAAGATTATAGGGGTAACACTGAAGCTTTCTTT. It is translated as CASSQDYRGNTEAFF.

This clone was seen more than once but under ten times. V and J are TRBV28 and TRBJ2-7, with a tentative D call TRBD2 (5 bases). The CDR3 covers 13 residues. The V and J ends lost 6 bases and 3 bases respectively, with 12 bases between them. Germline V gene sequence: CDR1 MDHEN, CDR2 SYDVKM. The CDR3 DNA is TGTGCCAGCAGCCCCAACCGGGACTACGAGCAGTACTTC. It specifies CASSPNRDYEQYF.

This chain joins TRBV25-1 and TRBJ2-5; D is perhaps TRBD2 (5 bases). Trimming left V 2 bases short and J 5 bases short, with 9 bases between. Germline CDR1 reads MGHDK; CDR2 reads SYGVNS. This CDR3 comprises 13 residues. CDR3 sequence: CASSEPGIETQYF. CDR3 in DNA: TGTGCCAGCAGTGAACCCGGGATCGAGACCCAGTACTTC. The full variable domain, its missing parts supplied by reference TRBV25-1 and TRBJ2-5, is EADIYQTPRYLVIGTGKKITLECSQTMGHDKMYWYQQDPGMELHLIHYSYGVNSTEKGDLSSESTVSRIRTEHFPLTLESARPSHTSQYLCASSEPGIETQYFGPGTRLLVL.